Listed here are 13 T cell receptor beta chains from one sample, sequenced in a study of T-cell reconstitution after alpha-beta-depleted transplantation in children. Unique molecular identifiers were incorporated during preparation of the TCRbeta library. TCRdb ran MiXCR on the PCR reads and lists one entry per CDR3 protein. The sample has a few hundred thousand distinct CDR3 sequences, roughly 27% seen once. The sequenced sample was PBMCs, obtained before TCRalphabeta/CD19-depleted stem cell transplant. These receptors all come from a boy in the first two years of life with Wiskott-Aldrich syndrome, due to receive a stem cell transplant.

This clonotype was detected a few times. This chain joins TRBV10-3 and TRBJ2-3; no firm D call. Trimming cost V 8 bases and J 5 bases, with 14 bases left between them. The CDR3 is made up of 13 amino acids. The germline gives CDR1 ENHRY, CDR2 SYGVKD. The CDR3 spells CAIGEINQDTQYF. In nucleotides, the CDR3 is TGTGCCATCGGAGAGATCAACCAAGATACGCAGTATTTT.

The chain carries TRBV28 and TRBJ2-7, with 7 bases lining up with TRBD2. The CDR3 length is 14 residues. Trimming cost V 1 base and J 6 bases; bases outside gene matches: 6. CDR1 is MDHEN, CDR2 SYDVKM, per germline. Here the CDR3 reads CASSLYGGSVEQYF. As DNA, the CDR3 is TGTGCCAGCAGTTTATATGGCGGGAGCGTCGAGCAGTACTTC.

The gene calls are TRBV5-1 and TRBJ2-1; perhaps TRBD2 as D (5 bases). V gave up 6 bases and J gave up 4 bases, with 11 bases separating them. This CDR3 region has 13 residues. Germline V CDR1 and CDR2: SGHRS, YFSETQ. Here the CDR3 reads CASKTTTYNEQFF. The CDR3 DNA reads as TGCGCCAGCAAGACTACAACTTACAATGAGCAGTTCTTC.

The V gene is TRBV7-2, the J gene TRBJ2-3; TRBD2 matches at 14 bases. The germline V gene has CDR1 SGHTA and CDR2 FQGNSA. The CDR3 consists of 16 residues. V dropped 6 bases and J dropped 4; count of bases not matched to a gene: 6. CDR3 protein: CASSLGLAGGSDTQYF. CDR3 nucleotides: TGTGCCAGCAGTCTTGGACTAGCGGGAGGTTCAGATACGCAGTATTTT.

This clonotype was detected only a few times. The chain links TRBV2 to TRBJ2-1, with a possible D match to TRBD2 (5 bases). The germline CDR1 and CDR2 sequences are SNHLY and FYNNEI. CDR3 size: 13 residues. V was trimmed by 3 bases and J by 9 bases, leaving 12 bases between them. CDR3 amino acids: CASSDTGYGEQFF. The CDR3 coding sequence is TGTGCCAGCAGTGATACGGGGTATGGTGAGCAGTTCTTC.

This chain uses TRBV10-3 with TRBJ2-5, with 8 bases aligning to TRBD1. Germline loops: CDR1 ENHRY, CDR2 SYGVKD. The CDR3 extends over 15 amino acids. Unmatched junction bases numbered 6, after V lost 2 bases and J lost 4 bases. The CDR3 here is CAISEGGQGRETQYF. As DNA, the CDR3 is TGTGCCATCAGTGAGGGCGGACAGGGCCGAGAGACCCAGTACTTC.

The chain links TRBV20-1 to TRBJ2-1, with TRBD2 matching over 8 bases. The ends lost 1 base at V and 8 bases at J; junction bases unmatched: 7. The CDR3 totals 14 residues. The germline V gene has CDR1 DFQATT and CDR2 SNEGSKA (reference sequence). The CDR3, as DNA: TGCAGTGCTAGAGTGCGGCGGGGGGCGGATGAGCAGTTCTTC. It is translated as CSARVRRGADEQFF.

The J gene is TRBJ2-7, the V gene TRBV5-5; the D gene is possibly TRBD1 (6 bases). Looked up from germline, CDR1 is SGHKS and CDR2 is YYEKEE (reference sequence). Trimming removed 2 bases from V and 6 bases from J, with 15 bases in between. CDR3 size: 14 residues. The CDR3: CASSLRQVRAEQYF. CDR3 coding DNA: TGTGCCAGCAGCTTACGACAGGTTCGGGCCGAGCAGTACTTC.

V usage is TRBV20-1 and J usage is TRBJ2-1, with TRBD2 matching over 13 bases. The CDR3 covers 15 residues. With V trimmed by 5 bases and J by 6 bases, 7 bases remained unmatched. From germline, CDR1 is DFQATT and CDR2 SNEGSKA (reference sequence). The CDR3 bases are TGCAGTGCTCAGAAGGGACTAGCGGGATCCAATGAGCAGTTCTTC. It is translated as CSAQKGLAGSNEQFF.

V usage is TRBV4-2 and J usage is TRBJ2-5; 12 bases match TRBD2. The CDR3 runs 16 residues. V was pared by 7 bases and J by 5 bases, with 11 bases of the junction left unmatched. Germline V gives CDR1 LGHNA, CDR2 YNFKEQ. The CDR3 sequence is CASTLGLAGTGETQYF. The CDR3 coding sequence is TGTGCCAGCACCCTAGGACTAGCGGGAACAGGGGAGACCCAGTACTTC.

This clonotype has more than one count but fewer than ten. This chain links TRBV6-5 with TRBJ1-3, with a possible D match to TRBD1 (5 bases). CDR3 length: 16 amino acids. In germline, CDR1 is MNHEY, CDR2 SVGAGI. Trimming cost V 5 bases and J 0 bases, with 14 bases left between them. CDR3 sequence reads: CASSIAGLTSGNTIYF. For the CDR3, the DNA is TGTGCCAGCAGTATCGCAGGGTTAACCTCTGGAAACACCATATATTTT.

In this sample, this clonotype turned up a few times. CDR3 protein: CASSLGGGGDGYTF. CDR3 nucleotides: TGTGCCAGCAGTTTGGGAGGCGGGGGAGATGGCTACACCTTC. This rearrangement joins TRBV27 to TRBJ1-2; tentative D call: TRBD1 (5 bases). The CDR3 length is 14 residues. Trimming took 3 bases from V and 6 from J, leaving 14 bases between them. Germline assignment: CDR1 MNHEY and CDR2 SMNVEV (reference sequence).

The rearrangement links TRBV4-2 to TRBJ2-3, with TRBD2 identical over 9 bases. Germline values: CDR1 LGHNA, CDR2 YNFKEQ. This CDR3 has 15 residues. The junction had 4 bases not matched to a gene; V was cut back by 3 bases and J by 3 bases. The CDR3 here is CASSHRTSATDTQYF. The CDR3 nucleotides are TGTGCCAGCAGCCACCGGACTAGCGCGACAGATACGCAGTATTTT.